Following are 7 T cell receptor beta chains from one sample sequenced in a study of CD8+CD57+ T cells in acquired aplastic anemia. Template material for TCR beta VDJ and CDR3 profiling consisted of genomic DNA. TCRdb re-called the reads with MiXCR, one entry per CDR3 protein. Of 110,000 or so distinct CDR3 sequences detected, 45% to 60% appear once; the ten largest clones hold 25% to 30%. Patients picked for sequencing had shown CD8+CD57+ cell expansion detected by flow cytometry. Sequencing was done on a sample of sorted CD4+, CD8+, or CD8+CD57+ T cells (not recorded which) from PBMCs. Source of these receptors: a human donor with aplastic anemia.

This clonotype turned up a few times. The chain joins TRBV4-2 to TRBJ2-1, with D perhaps TRBD2 (5 bases). The V gene lost 2 bases and the J gene lost 7 bases, with 18 bases spanning the gap. The germline gives CDR1 LGHNA, CDR2 YNFKEQ. The length of the CDR3 is 16 residues. The CDR3 sequence is CASSQISDPSGNEQFF. The CDR3, as DNA: TGTGCCAGCAGCCAAATCAGCGACCCCTCGGGGAATGAGCAGTTCTTC.

The chain uses TRBV7-9 and TRBJ1-1; 7 bases align to TRBD1. CDR1 is SEHNR, CDR2 FQNEAQ, per germline (reference sequence). CDR3 size: 14 residues. The trim removed 6 bases at V and 3 bases at J, leaving 7 bases unmatched. The CDR3 DNA sequence: TGTGCCAGCAGGAAAAGACAGGGCGACACTGAAGCTTTCTTT. Amino acid sequence: CASRKRQGDTEAFF.

This rearrangement joins TRBV4-3 to TRBJ2-5, with unresolved D. The CDR3 loop spans 14 amino acids. Per germline, CDR1 LGHNA and CDR2 YSLEER. With 2 bases removed from V and 0 bases from J, the gap between germline ends came to 7 bases. The CDR3 region is CASSQLQNQETQYF. The CDR3 coding sequence is TGCGCCAGCAGCCAACTGCAGAACCAAGAGACCCAGTACTTC.

A remark on this clonotype: A junction boundary mismatches the germline segment, possibly from a read error. The chain links TRBV27 to TRBJ2-5; TRBD2 aligns across 11 bases. The CDR3 consists of 15 residues. Germline V gives CDR1 MNHEY, CDR2 SMNVEV (reference sequence). DNA of the CDR3: TGTACCAGCAGTCCCGGGACTAGCGGACAAGAGACCCAGTACTTC. This encodes CTSSPGTSGQETQYF.

This clonotype showed up many times. The chain couples TRBV7-6 to TRBJ2-5; 13 bases align to TRBD2. From germline, CDR1 is SGHVS and CDR2 FNYEAQ. The ends lost 3 bases at V and 0 bases at J; junction bases unmatched: 10. This CDR3 comprises 19 residues. As DNA, the CDR3 is TGTGCCAGCAGCTTCGCGCCGAAGACTAGCGGGGGGAACCAAGAGACCCAGTACTTC. Its translation is CASSFAPKTSGGNQETQYF. Variable domain in full (rest from reference TRBV7-6 and TRBJ2-5): GAGVSQSPRYKVTKRGQDVALRCDPISGHVSLYWYRQALGQGPEFLTYFNYEAQQDKSGLPNDRFSAERPEGSISTLTIQRTEQRDSAMYRCASSFAPKTSGGNQETQYFGPGTRLLVL.

The genes are TRBV20-1 and TRBJ2-3, with TRBD2 identical over 11 bases. The CDR3 is made up of 15 amino acids. V was pared by 5 bases and J by 5 bases, with 9 bases of the junction left unmatched. Germline CDR1 reads DFQATT; CDR2 reads SNEGSKA (reference sequence). CDR3 loop: CSAGTSGTWGDTQYF. The CDR3 DNA sequence: TGCAGTGCTGGGACTAGCGGAACATGGGGAGATACGCAGTATTTT.

This CDR3 is CSARDLGRADETQYF. The CDR3 nucleotides read TGCAGTGCTAGAGATCTCGGGAGGGCCGATGAGACCCAGTACTTC. The V gene is TRBV20-1, the J gene TRBJ2-5, with 8 bases fitting TRBD2. V gave up 0 bases and J gave up 5 bases; unmatched junction bases: 8. This CDR3 is 15 amino acids long. CDR1 and CDR2 (germline): DFQATT, SNEGSKA (reference sequence).